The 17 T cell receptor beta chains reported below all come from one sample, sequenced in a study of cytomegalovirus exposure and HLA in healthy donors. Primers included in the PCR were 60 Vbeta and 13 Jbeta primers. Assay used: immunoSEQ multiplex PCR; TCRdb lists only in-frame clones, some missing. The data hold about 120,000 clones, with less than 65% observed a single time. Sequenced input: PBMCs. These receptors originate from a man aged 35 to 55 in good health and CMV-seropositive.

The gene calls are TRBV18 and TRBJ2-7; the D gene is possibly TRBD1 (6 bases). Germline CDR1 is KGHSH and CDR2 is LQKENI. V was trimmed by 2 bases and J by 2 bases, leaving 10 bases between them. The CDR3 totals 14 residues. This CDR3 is CASSPTGSPYEQYF. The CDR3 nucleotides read TGTGCCAGCTCACCAACAGGGAGCCCCTACGAGCAGTACTTC. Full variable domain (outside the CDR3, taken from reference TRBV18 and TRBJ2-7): NAGVMQNPRHLVRRRGQEARLRCSPMKGHSHVYWYRQLPEEGLKFMVYLQKENIIDESGMPKERFSAEFPKEGPSILRIQQVVRGDSAAYFCASSPTGSPYEQYFGPGTRLTVT.

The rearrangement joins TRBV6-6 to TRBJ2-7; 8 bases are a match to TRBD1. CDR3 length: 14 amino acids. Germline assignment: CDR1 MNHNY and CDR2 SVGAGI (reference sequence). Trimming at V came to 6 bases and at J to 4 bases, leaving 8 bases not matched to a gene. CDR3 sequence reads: CASRGQGVEYEQYF. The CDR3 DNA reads TGTGCCAGCAGAGGACAGGGTGTAGAATACGAGCAGTACTTC.

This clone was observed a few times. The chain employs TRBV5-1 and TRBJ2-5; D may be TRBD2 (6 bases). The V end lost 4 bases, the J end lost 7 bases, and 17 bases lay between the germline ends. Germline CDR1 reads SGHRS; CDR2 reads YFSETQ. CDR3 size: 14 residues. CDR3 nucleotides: TGCGCCAGCAGCAAGGGGACTCGTGACGGGACCCAGTACTTC. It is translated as CASSKGTRDGTQYF. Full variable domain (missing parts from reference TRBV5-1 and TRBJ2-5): KAGVTQTPRYLIKTRGQQVTLSCSPISGHRSVSWYQQTPGQGLQFLFEYFSETQRNKGNFPGRFSGRQFSNSRSEMNVSTLELGDSALYLCASSKGTRDGTQYFGPGTRLLVL.

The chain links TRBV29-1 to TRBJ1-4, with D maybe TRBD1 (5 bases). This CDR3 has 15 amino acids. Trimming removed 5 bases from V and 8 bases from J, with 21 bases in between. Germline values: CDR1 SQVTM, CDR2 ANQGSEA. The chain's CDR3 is CSVRTYEGSGEKLFF. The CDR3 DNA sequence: TGCAGCGTTCGGACATACGAAGGGTCGGGCGAAAAACTGTTTTTT.

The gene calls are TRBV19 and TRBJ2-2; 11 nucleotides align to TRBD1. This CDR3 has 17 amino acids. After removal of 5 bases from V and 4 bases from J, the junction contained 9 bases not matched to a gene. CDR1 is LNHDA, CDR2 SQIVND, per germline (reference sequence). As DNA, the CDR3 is TGTGCCAGTAGTCCCCCACGGGGGACAGGGGGCACCGGGGAGCTGTTTTTT. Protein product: CASSPPRGTGGTGELFF.

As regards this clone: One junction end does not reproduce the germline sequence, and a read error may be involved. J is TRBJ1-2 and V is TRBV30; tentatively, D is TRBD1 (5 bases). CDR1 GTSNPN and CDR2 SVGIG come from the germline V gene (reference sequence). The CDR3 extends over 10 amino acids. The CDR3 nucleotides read TGTGCCTGGAGTGTACGACTGACAGTCTTC. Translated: CAWSVRLTVF.

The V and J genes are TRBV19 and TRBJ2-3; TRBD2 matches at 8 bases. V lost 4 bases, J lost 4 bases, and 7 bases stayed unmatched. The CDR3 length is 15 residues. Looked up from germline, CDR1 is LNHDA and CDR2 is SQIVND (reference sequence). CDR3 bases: TGTGCCAGTAGTAGGCCGGGAGGGGGGTCAGATACGCAGTATTTT. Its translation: CASSRPGGGSDTQYF.

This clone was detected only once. For the CDR3, the DNA is TGTGCCAGCAGCTCAAGGCTAGCGGGCACCTACGAGCAGTACTTC. Amino acids: CASSSRLAGTYEQYF. The genes are TRBV5-4 and TRBJ2-7, with 8 bases lining up with TRBD2. CDR1 and CDR2 from the germline V gene are SGHNT and YYREEE (reference sequence). Trimming removed 3 bases from V and 2 bases from J; junction bases left unmatched: 7. The CDR3 extends over 15 amino acids. Using reference TRBV5-4 and TRBJ2-7 for the parts outside the CDR3, the full variable domain is ETGVTQSPTHLIKTRGQQVTLRCSSQSGHNTVSWYQQALGQGPQFIFQYYREEENGRGNFPPRFSGLQFPNYSSELNVNALELDDSALYLCASSSRLAGTYEQYFGPGTRLTVT.

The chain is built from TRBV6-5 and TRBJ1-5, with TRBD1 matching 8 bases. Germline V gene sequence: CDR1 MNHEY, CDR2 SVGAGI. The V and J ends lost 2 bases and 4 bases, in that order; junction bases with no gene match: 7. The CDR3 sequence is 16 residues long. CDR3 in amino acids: CASSYGPGGPNQPQHF. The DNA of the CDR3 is TGTGCCAGCAGTTACGGCCCAGGGGGCCCAAATCAGCCCCAGCATTTT.

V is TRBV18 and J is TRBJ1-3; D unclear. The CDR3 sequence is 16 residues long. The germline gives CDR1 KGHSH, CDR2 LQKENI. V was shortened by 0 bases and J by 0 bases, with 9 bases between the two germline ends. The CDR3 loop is CASSPPYSYSGNTIYF. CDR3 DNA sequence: TGTGCCAGCTCACCACCGTATTCCTACTCTGGAAACACCATATATTTT.

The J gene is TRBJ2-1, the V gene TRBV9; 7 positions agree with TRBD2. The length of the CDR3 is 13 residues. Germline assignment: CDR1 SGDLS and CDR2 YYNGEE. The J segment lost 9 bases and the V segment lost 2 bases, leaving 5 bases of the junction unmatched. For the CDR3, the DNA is TGTGCCAGCAGCGTCATCGGGGAGGGTGAGCAGTTCTTC. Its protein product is CASSVIGEGEQFF.

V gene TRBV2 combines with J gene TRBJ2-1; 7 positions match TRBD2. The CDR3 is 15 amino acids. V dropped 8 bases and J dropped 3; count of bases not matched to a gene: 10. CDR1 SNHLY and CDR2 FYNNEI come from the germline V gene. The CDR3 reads CASWTRGDRYNEQFF. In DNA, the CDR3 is TGTGCCAGCTGGACTAGGGGCGACCGCTACAATGAGCAGTTCTTC.

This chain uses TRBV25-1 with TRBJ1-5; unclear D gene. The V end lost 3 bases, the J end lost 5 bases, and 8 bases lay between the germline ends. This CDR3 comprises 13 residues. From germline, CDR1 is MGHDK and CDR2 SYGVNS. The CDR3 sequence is CASSDTLHQPQHF. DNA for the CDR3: TGTGCCAGCAGTGACACTCTTCATCAGCCCCAGCATTTT.

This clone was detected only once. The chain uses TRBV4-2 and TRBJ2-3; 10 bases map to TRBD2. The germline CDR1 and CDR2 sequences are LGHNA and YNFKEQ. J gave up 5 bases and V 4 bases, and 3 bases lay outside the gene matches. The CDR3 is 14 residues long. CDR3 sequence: CASSLSGGQDTQYF. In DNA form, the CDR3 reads TGTGCCAGCAGCCTTAGCGGGGGGCAAGATACGCAGTATTTT.

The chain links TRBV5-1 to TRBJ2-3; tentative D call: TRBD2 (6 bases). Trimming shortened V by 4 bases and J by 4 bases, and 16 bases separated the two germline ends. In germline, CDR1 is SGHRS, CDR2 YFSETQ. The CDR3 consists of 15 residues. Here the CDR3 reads CASSLAGSRADTQYF. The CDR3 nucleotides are TGCGCCAGCAGCCTTGCGGGGAGCCGAGCAGATACGCAGTATTTT.

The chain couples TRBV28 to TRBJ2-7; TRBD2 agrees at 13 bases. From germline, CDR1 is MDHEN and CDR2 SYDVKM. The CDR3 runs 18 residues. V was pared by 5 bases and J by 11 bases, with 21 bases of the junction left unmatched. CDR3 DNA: TGTGCCAGCAGTGGGGTCGGGACTAGCGGGACCGCGCGAAGAAAGGAGTACTTC. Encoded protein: CASSGVGTSGTARRKEYF.

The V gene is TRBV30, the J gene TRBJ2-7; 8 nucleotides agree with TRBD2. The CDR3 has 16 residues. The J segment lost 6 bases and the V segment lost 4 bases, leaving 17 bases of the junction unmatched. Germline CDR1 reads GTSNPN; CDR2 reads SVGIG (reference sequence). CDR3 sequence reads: CAWIRGRHGREGEQYF. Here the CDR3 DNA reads TGTGCCTGGATAAGAGGAAGACATGGACGGGAGGGCGAGCAGTACTTC.